This T cell receptor (beta chain) is drawn from a study of shared clonotypes between healthy human individuals. Study in general: Each donor's CD4 naive and CD4 memory cells filled three plates apiece, CD8 naive two, and CD8 memory one. Study results and caveats: Clonotype sharing among donors likely depends on sequencing depth.

V gave up 3 bases and J gave up 3 bases, with 10 bases separating them. CDR1 is SGDLS and CDR2 is YYNGEE in the germline V gene. This CDR3 has 14 amino acids. At a deep level, the assay was run. Genomic DNA (from each subset) was split evenly across several immunoSEQ plates. Using immunoSEQ multiplex PCR, the repertoire was profiled, and TCRdb retains in-frame clones only, with some absent. The sample consists of 2 million to 2.5 million clones, 80% to 95% of them appearing once. Comments on this clone: As yet, its antigen is unknown.

The sequencing sample was made of naive CD4+ T cells from PBMCs. As for subset: CD45RA+ positively selected. The rearrangement uses TRBV9 and TRBJ1-5; D is perhaps TRBD1 (6 bases). The receptor was isolated from a man aged 18 to 29 in good health. Some clones in this sample may be carry-over from other donors' samples. The CDR3 coding sequence is TGTGCCAGCAGCGCGGGGGCGAACAATCAGCCCCAGCATTTT. This sequence encodes CASSAGANNQPQHF.